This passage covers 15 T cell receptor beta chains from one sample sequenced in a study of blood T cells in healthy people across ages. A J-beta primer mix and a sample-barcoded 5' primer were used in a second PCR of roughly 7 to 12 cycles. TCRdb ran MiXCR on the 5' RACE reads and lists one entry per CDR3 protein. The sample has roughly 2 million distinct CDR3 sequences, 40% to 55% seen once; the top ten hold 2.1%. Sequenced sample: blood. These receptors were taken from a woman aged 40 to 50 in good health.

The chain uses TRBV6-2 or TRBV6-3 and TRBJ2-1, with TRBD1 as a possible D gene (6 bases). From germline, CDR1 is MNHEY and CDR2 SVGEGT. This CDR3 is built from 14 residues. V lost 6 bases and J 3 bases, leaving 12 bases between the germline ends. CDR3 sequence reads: CASRVGGLYNEQFF. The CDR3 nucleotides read TGTGCCAGCAGAGTTGGGGGCCTCTACAATGAGCAGTTCTTC.

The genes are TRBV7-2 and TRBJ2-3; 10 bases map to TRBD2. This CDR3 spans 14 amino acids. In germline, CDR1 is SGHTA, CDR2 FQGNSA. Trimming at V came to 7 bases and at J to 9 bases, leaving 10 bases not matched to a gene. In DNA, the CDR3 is TGTGCCAGCACTGCAGCGGGGGGGACCGGGACGCAGTATTTT. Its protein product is CASTAAGGTGTQYF.

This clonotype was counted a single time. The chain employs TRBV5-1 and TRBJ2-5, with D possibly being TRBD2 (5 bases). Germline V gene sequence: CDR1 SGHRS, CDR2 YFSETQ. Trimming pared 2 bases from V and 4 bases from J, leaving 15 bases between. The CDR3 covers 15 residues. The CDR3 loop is CASSLDGRGVETQYF. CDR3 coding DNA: TGCGCCAGCAGCTTAGATGGACGGGGAGTAGAGACCCAGTACTTC.

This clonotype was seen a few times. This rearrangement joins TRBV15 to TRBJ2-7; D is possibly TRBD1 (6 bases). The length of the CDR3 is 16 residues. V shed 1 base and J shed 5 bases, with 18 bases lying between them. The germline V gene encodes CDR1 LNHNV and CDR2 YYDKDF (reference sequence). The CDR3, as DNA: TGTGCCACCAGCAGAGCCCAGGGGCTGGCTGCTAACGAGCAGTACTTC. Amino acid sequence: CATSRAQGLAANEQYF.

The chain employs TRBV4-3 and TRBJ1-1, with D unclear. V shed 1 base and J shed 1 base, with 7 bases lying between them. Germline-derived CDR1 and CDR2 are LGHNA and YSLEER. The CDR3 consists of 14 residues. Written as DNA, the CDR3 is TGCGCCAGCAGCCAAGCCCCCGGGAACACTGAAGCTTTCTTT. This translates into CASSQAPGNTEAFF.

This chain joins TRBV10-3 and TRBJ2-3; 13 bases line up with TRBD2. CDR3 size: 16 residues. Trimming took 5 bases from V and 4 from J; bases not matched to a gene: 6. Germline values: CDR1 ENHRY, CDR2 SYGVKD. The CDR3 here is CAISNTSGGAPDTQYF. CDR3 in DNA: TGTGCCATCAGTAACACTAGCGGGGGGGCCCCAGATACGCAGTATTTT.

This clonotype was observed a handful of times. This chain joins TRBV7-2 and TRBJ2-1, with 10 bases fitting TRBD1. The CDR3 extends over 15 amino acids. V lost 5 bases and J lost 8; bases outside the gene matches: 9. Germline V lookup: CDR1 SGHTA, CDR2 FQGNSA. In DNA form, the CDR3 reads TGTGCCAGCAGCCCCCGGGACAGGGGTTTCGATGAGCAGTTCTTC. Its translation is CASSPRDRGFDEQFF. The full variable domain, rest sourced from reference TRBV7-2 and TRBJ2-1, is GAGVSQSPSNKVTEKGKDVELRCDPISGHTALYWYRQSLGQGLEFLIYFQGNSAPDKSGLPSDRFSAERTGGSVSTLTIQRTQQEDSAVYLCASSPRDRGFDEQFFGPGTRLTVL.

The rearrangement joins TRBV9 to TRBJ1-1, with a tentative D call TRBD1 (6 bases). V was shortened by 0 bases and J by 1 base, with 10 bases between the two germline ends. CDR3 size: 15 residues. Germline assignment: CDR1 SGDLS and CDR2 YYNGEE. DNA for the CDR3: TGTGCCAGCAGCGTAGATCCGACAGGGAACACTGAAGCTTTCTTT. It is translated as CASSVDPTGNTEAFF.

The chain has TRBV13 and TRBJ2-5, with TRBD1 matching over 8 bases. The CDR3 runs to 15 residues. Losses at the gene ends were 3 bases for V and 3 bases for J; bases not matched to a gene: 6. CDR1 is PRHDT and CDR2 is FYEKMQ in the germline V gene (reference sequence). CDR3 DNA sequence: TGTGCCAGCAGCTTCCAGGGGACAGGAAAAGAGACCCAGTACTTC. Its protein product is CASSFQGTGKETQYF.

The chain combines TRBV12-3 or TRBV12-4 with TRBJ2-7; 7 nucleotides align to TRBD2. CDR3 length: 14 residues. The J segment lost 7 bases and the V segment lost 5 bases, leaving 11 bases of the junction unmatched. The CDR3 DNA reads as TGTGCCAGCAGTACTAAGCGGGATTACAATGAGCAGTACTTC. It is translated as CASSTKRDYNEQYF.

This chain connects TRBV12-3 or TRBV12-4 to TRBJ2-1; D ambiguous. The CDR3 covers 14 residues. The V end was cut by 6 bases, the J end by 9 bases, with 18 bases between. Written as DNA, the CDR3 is TGTGCCAGCAGGGGTAGCATACCGGGTCCTGAGCAGTTCTTC. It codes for CASRGSIPGPEQFF.

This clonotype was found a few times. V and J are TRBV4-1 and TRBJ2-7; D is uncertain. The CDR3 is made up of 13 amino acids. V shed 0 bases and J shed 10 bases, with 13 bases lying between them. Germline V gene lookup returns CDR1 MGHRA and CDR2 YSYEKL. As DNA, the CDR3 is TGCGCCAGCAGCCAAGATCCCCTAGAGGCCCAGTACTTC. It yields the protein CASSQDPLEAQYF.

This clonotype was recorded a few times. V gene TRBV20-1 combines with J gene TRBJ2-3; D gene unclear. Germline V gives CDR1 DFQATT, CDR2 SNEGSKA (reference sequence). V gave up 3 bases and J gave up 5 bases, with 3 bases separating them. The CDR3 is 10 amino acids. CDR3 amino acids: CSASEDTQYF. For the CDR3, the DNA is TGCAGTGCTAGCGAAGATACGCAGTATTTT.

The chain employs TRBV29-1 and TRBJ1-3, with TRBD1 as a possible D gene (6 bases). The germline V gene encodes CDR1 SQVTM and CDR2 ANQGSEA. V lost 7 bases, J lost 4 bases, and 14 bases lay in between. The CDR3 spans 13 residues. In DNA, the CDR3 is TGCAGCGCAGGGGATCAAGGCGGAAACACCATATATTTT. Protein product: CSAGDQGGNTIYF.

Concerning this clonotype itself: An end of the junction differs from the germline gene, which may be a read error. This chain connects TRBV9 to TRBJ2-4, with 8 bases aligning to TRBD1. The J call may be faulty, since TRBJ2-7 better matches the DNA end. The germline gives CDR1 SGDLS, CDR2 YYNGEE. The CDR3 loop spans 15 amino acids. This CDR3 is CASGVDRQGIGEQYF. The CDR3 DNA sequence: TGTGCCAGCGGCGTAGATCGACAGGGGATCGGCGAGCAGTACTTC.